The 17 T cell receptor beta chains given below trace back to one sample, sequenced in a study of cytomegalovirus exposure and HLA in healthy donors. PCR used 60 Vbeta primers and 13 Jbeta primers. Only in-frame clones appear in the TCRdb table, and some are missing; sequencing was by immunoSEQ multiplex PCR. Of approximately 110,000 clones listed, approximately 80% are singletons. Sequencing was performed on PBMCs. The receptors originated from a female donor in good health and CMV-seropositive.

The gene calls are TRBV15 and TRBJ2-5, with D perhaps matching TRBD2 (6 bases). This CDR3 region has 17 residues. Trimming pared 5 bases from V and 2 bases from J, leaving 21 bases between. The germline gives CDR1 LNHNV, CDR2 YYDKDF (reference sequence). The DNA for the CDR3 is TGTGCCACCAGCGGCCTGGGGACTGCAATTGAACAAGAGACCCAGTACTTC. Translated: CATSGLGTAIEQETQYF. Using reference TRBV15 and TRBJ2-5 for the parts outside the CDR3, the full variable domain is DAMVIQNPRYQVTQFGKPVTLSCSQTLNHNVMYWYQQKSSQAPKLLFHYYDKDFNNEADTPDNFQSRRPNTSFCFLDIRSPGLGDTAMYLCATSGLGTAIEQETQYFGPGTRLLVL.

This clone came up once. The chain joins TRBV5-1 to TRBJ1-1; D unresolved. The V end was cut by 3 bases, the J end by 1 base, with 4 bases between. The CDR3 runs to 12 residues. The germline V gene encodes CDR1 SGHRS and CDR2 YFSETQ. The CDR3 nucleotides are TGCGCCAGCAGCTCGGGGAACACTGAAGCTTTCTTT. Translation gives CASSSGNTEAFF.

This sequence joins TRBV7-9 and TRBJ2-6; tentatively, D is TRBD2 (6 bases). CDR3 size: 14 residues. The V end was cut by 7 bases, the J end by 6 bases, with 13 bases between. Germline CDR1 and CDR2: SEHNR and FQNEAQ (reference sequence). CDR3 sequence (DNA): TGTGCCAGCACCGCAGCGGGCGTGGCCAACGTCCTGACTTTC. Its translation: CASTAAGVANVLTF.

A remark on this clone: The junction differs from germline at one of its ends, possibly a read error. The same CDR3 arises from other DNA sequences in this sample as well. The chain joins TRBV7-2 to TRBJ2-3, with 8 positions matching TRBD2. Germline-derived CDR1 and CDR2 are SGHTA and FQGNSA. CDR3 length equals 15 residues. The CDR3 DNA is TGTGCCAGCAGCCCGCAGCGGGGGACGGCAGATACACAGTATTTT. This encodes CASSPQRGTADTQYF.

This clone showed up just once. CDR3 in amino acids: CAWTMGQAGETQYF. Here the CDR3 DNA reads TGTGCCTGGACCATGGGACAGGCAGGGGAGACCCAGTACTTC. The chain combines TRBV30 with TRBJ2-5; 8 nucleotides match TRBD1. V shed 4 bases and J 5 bases; nucleotides not matched to a gene: 9. Germline V gene sequence: CDR1 GTSNPN, CDR2 SVGIG (reference sequence). The CDR3 is 14 residues long.

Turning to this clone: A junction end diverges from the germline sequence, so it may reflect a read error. The CDR3 nucleotides read TGTGCTAGCAGCCCGCTAAGGGCAGGGCCGAACACCGGGGAGCTGTTTTTT. Its protein product is CASSPLRAGPNTGELFF. The rearrangement uses TRBV7-7 and TRBJ2-2; the D gene is possibly TRBD1 (5 bases). CDR1 and CDR2 (germline): SSHAT, FNYEAQ (reference sequence). The CDR3 is 17 amino acids.

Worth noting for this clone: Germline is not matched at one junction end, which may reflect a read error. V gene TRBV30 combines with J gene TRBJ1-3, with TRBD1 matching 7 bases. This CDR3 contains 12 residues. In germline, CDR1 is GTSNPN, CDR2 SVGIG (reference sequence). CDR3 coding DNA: TGCGCGACAGGGCTATATGGAAACACCATATATTTT. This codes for CATGLYGNTIYF.

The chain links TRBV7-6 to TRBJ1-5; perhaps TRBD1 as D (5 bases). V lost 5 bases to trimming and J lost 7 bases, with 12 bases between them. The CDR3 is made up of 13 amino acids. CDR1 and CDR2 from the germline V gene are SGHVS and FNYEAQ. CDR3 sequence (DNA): TGTGCCAGCAGCGGCGACAGCAGGCAGCCCCAGCATTTT. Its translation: CASSGDSRQPQHF.

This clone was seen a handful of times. The DNA of the CDR3 is TGTGCCAGCAGTTTAGACAGGGGAGTCACCGGGGAGCTGTTTTTT. It yields the protein CASSLDRGVTGELFF. The rearrangement links TRBV27 to TRBJ2-2; TRBD1 matches 8 bases. Germline V gene sequence: CDR1 MNHEY, CDR2 SMNVEV (reference sequence). The CDR3 consists of 15 residues. V dropped 2 bases and J dropped 4; count of bases not matched to a gene: 3.

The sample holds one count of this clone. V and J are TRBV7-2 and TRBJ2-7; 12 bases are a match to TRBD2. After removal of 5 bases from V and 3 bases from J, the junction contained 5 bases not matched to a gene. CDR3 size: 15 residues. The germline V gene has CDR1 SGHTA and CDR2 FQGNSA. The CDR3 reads CASSRTTSGGYEQYF. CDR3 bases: TGTGCCAGCAGCCGAACGACTAGCGGGGGCTACGAGCAGTACTTC.

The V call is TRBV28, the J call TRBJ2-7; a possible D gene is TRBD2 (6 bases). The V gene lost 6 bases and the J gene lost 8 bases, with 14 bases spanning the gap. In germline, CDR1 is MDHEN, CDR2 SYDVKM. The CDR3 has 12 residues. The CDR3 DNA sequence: TGTGCCAGCAGCCTTAGCGGCCCCCAGCAGTACTTC. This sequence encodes CASSLSGPQQYF.

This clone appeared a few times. CDR3 DNA sequence: TGTGCCAGTATGCGGTTGGGGAGGAGCTCCTACAATGAGCAGTTCTTC. Translation gives CASMRLGRSSYNEQFF. The chain uses TRBV19 and TRBJ2-1, with D possibly matching TRBD2 (6 bases). Germline CDR1 reads LNHDA; CDR2 reads SQIVND (reference sequence). Trimming removed 7 bases at V and 0 bases at J, with 16 bases between. The CDR3 is 16 residues long.

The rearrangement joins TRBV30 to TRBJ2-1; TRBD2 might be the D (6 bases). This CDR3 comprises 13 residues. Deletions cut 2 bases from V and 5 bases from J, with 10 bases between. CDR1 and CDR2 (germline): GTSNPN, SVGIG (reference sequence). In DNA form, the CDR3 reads TGTGCCTGGAGTCCCCGACTAGACAATGAGCAGTTCTTC. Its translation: CAWSPRLDNEQFF.

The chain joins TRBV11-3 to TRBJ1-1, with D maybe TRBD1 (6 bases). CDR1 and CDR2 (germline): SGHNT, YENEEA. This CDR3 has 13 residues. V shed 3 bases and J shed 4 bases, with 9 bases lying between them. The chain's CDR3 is CASSLGAGTEAFF. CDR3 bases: TGTGCCAGCAGCTTGGGGGCAGGCACTGAAGCTTTCTTT.

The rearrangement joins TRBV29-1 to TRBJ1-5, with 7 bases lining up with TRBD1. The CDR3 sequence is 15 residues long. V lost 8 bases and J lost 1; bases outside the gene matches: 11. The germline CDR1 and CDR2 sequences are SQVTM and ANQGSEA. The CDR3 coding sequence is TGCAGCCCTCCGGAGGCAGGGGGGAGCAATCAGCCCCAGCATTTT. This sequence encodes CSPPEAGGSNQPQHF.

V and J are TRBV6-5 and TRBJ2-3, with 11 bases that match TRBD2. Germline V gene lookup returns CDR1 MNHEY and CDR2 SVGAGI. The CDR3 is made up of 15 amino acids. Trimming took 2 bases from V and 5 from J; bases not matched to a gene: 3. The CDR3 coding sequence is TGTGCCAGCAGTTACCTAGCGGGAGGCCGAGATACGCAGTATTTT. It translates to CASSYLAGGRDTQYF.

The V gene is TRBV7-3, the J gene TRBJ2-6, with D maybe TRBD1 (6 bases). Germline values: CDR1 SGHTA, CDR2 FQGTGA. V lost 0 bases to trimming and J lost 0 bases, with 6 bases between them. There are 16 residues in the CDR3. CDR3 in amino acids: CASSLTGGSGANVLTF. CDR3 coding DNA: TGTGCCAGCAGCTTAACAGGGGGCTCTGGGGCCAACGTCCTGACTTTC.